These 10 T cell receptor beta chains were all obtained from the same sample, sequenced in a study of cytomegalovirus exposure and HLA in healthy donors. The PCR was carried out with 60 Vbeta primers and 13 Jbeta primers. Clones were read by immunoSEQ multiplex PCR, and TCRdb kept only the in-frame ones, dropping some. The sample records around 190,000 clones, about 78% being singletons. What was sequenced was PBMCs. Receptor source: a woman younger than 45 in good health and CMV-seronegative.

The rearrangement uses TRBV27 and TRBJ2-1, with 11 bases identical to TRBD2. Trimming at V came to 2 bases and at J to 7 bases, leaving 4 bases not matched to a gene. The CDR3 has 15 amino acids. Germline assignment: CDR1 MNHEY and CDR2 SMNVEV (reference sequence). CDR3 DNA: TGTGCCAGCAGTTTAAGGGGACTAGCGGATAATGAGCAGTTCTTC. As protein: CASSLRGLADNEQFF.

This clone was found once. The rearrangement uses TRBV29-1 and TRBJ1-1; D not certain. V was clipped by 7 bases and J by 6 bases, with 9 bases between them. Germline lookup yields CDR1 SQVTM and CDR2 ANQGSEA. The CDR3 covers 10 residues. The CDR3 loop reads CSAGSAEAFF. In DNA, the CDR3 is TGCAGCGCGGGAAGTGCTGAAGCTTTCTTT.

The chain uses TRBV7-2 and TRBJ1-2, with D perhaps matching TRBD1 (5 bases). There are 14 residues in the CDR3. Trimming stripped 4 bases from V and 0 bases from J, with 9 bases between. Germline CDR1 SGHTA, CDR2 FQGNSA. In DNA, the CDR3 is TGTGCCAGCAGCTCACAGGACGCTAACTATGGCTACACCTTC. Translated, it gives CASSSQDANYGYTF.

This clone was counted a single time. This rearrangement joins TRBV7-2 to TRBJ2-2, with TRBD2 identical over 9 bases. This CDR3 has 18 amino acids. CDR1 is SGHTA, CDR2 FQGNSA, per germline. V shed 2 bases and J 4 bases; nucleotides not matched to a gene: 11. The CDR3 is CASSLPGSSGSSTGELFF. As DNA, the CDR3 is TGTGCCAGCAGCTTACCGGGGAGTAGCGGGAGTTCCACCGGGGAGCTGTTTTTT.

V usage is TRBV15 and J usage is TRBJ2-7; weak D call: TRBD2 (6 bases). Between the trimmed V and J ends, which lost 4 bases and 2 bases, there was a span of 18 bases. Germline values: CDR1 LNHNV, CDR2 YYDKDF (reference sequence). This CDR3 spans 16 amino acids. CDR3 in amino acids: CATSTSPGRGTYEQYF. In DNA form, the CDR3 reads TGTGCCACCAGCACATCCCCGGGCCGCGGGACCTACGAGCAGTACTTC.

The CDR3 here is CASSLGQLYGYTF. The CDR3 DNA reads as TGTGCCAGCAGCTTGGGACAGCTCTATGGCTACACCTTC. The chain combines TRBV5-4 with TRBJ1-2; D possibly corresponds to TRBD1 (5 bases). V lost 0 bases, J lost 4 bases, and 7 bases lay in between. Germline V CDR1 and CDR2: SGHNT, YYREEE (reference sequence). The CDR3 is 13 residues long.

V gene TRBV5-1 combines with J gene TRBJ2-7; 9 nucleotides align to TRBD1. This CDR3 is built from 16 residues. V gave up 3 bases and J gave up 0 bases; unmatched junction bases: 7. Germline assignment: CDR1 SGHRS and CDR2 YFSETQ. CDR3 nucleotide sequence: TGCGCCAGCAGCTCAGGGACAGGGACCCTCTCCTACGAGCAGTACTTC. Its protein is CASSSGTGTLSYEQYF. Based on the CDR3 plus reference TRBV5-1 and TRBJ2-7, the full variable domain is KAGVTQTPRYLIKTRGQQVTLSCSPISGHRSVSWYQQTPGQGLQFLFEYFSETQRNKGNFPGRFSGRQFSNSRSEMNVSTLELGDSALYLCASSSGTGTLSYEQYFGPGTRLTVT.

The gene calls are TRBV5-8 and TRBJ2-7, with 8 nucleotides matching TRBD1. J was trimmed by 3 bases and V by 4 bases; bases with no gene match: 12. The CDR3 runs 16 residues. CDR1 is SGHTS and CDR2 is YDEGEE in the germline V gene. The CDR3 region has the DNA TGTGCCAGCAGCCTGGGTTCCGACAGGGGAGGCTACGAGCAGTACTTC. Amino acids: CASSLGSDRGGYEQYF.

In this sample, this clone turned up many times. The CDR3 here is CAWKNWGGEEQYF. CDR3 DNA sequence: TGTGCCTGGAAAAATTGGGGGGGAGAAGAGCAGTACTTC. V and J are TRBV30 and TRBJ2-7, with 7 bases lining up with TRBD2. V was pared by 4 bases and J by 7 bases, with 10 bases of the junction left unmatched. This CDR3 comprises 13 residues. Germline V gene lookup returns CDR1 GTSNPN and CDR2 SVGIG (reference sequence). The variable domain in full, with the rest retrieved from reference TRBV30 and TRBJ2-7, is SQTIHQWPATLVQPVGSPLSLECTVEGTSNPNLYWYRQAAGRGLQLLFYSVGIGQISSEVPQNLSASRPQDRQFILSSKKLLLSDSGFYLCAWKNWGGEEQYFGPGTRLTVT.

This chain links TRBV9 with TRBJ1-1, with 9 bases identical to TRBD1. This CDR3 contains 13 residues. The V segment lost 3 bases and the J segment 6 bases; nucleotides outside the gene matches: 3. Germline V gene lookup returns CDR1 SGDLS and CDR2 YYNGEE. CDR3 DNA: TGTGCCAGCAGCGACCGACAGGGGGCTGAAGCTTTCTTT. Translation: CASSDRQGAEAFF.